These 25 T cell receptor beta chains share one sample of origin, sequenced in a study of blood T cell repertoires in COVID-19. Here immunoSEQ multiplex PCR was the method, and the copy in TCRdb shows in-frame clones only, minus some. This table holds approximately 210,000 clones, around four fifths found once. Sequenced: peripheral blood. Receptors originate from a man aged 60 to 69 with COVID-19, enrolled during active disease.

In this sample, this clone turned up a few times. The chain carries TRBV10-1 and TRBJ1-2, with D unclear. Germline assignment: CDR1 WNHNN and CDR2 SYGVQD (reference sequence). This CDR3 spans 12 amino acids. The germline V and J ends were trimmed by 3 bases and 7 bases, with 9 bases remaining between them. The DNA of the CDR3 is TGCGCCAGCAGTGATTCGAGTCGTGGCTACACCTTC. It is translated as CASSDSSRGYTF.

This clone showed up just once. The chain is built from TRBV19 and TRBJ1-5, with D perhaps matching TRBD1 (5 bases). Germline-derived CDR1 and CDR2 are LNHDA and SQIVND (reference sequence). V shed 4 bases and J shed 0 bases, with 13 bases lying between them. CDR3 size: 16 residues. The CDR3 DNA sequence: TGTGCCAGTAGTAAACTGACAGAAGCTAGCAATCAGCCCCAGCATTTT. It is translated as CASSKLTEASNQPQHF. The full variable domain, with the rest looked up from reference TRBV19 and TRBJ1-5, is DGGITQSPKYLFRKEGQNVTLSCEQNLNHDAMYWYRQDPGQGLRLIYYSQIVNDFQKGDIAEGYSVSREKKESFPLTVTSAQKNPTAFYLCASSKLTEASNQPQHFGDGTRLSIL.

This chain joins TRBV3-1 (or the pseudogene TRBV3-2) and TRBJ2-2, with 7 bases identical to TRBD1. Trimming removed 6 bases from V and 4 bases from J; junction bases left unmatched: 2. Germline assignment: CDR1 LGHDT and CDR2 YNNKEL (reference sequence). The CDR3 runs 13 residues. CDR3 sequence: CASRNRGTGELFF. The CDR3 DNA reads as TGTGCCAGCAGAAACAGGGGCACCGGGGAGCTGTTTTTT.

This chain links TRBV5-4 with TRBJ1-6; 10 bases fit TRBD1. V lost 4 bases, J lost 8 bases, and 3 bases stayed unmatched. Germline-derived CDR1 and CDR2 are SGHNT and YYREEE (reference sequence). The CDR3 loop spans 14 amino acids. CDR3: CASSLGQGDSPLHF. The CDR3 DNA sequence: TGTGCCAGCAGCCTTGGACAGGGGGATTCACCCCTCCACTTT.

The chain links TRBV7-8 to TRBJ1-1, with D possibly being TRBD1 (5 bases). Germline V lookup: CDR1 SGHVS, CDR2 FQNEAQ. V was shortened by 1 base and J by 1 base, with 16 bases between the two germline ends. CDR3 length equals 17 residues. The CDR3: CASSLVDPWQGNTEAFF. CDR3 DNA sequence: TGTGCCAGCAGCTTAGTTGACCCCTGGCAGGGGAACACTGAAGCTTTCTTT.

V gene TRBV19 combines with J gene TRBJ1-3, with D hard to call. Germline lookup yields CDR1 LNHDA and CDR2 SQIVND (reference sequence). The CDR3 has 14 amino acids. Trimming shortened V by 9 bases and J by 3 bases, and 15 bases separated the two germline ends. The CDR3 sequence: CASTRVVGGNTIYF. The CDR3 region has the DNA TGTGCCAGCACTCGGGTTGTGGGTGGAAACACCATATATTTT.

The chain combines TRBV5-1 with TRBJ2-3; D is perhaps TRBD2 (6 bases). Trimming left V 1 base short and J 0 bases short, with 12 bases between. CDR1 is SGHRS, CDR2 YFSETQ, per germline. The CDR3 spans 16 residues. The CDR3 nucleotides read TGCGCCAGCAGCTTGTCTTTAGCGGCTAGCACAGATACGCAGTATTTT. Translating it yields CASSLSLAASTDTQYF.

V is TRBV28 and J is TRBJ2-1, with 10 bases that match TRBD2. Germline V gene sequence: CDR1 MDHEN, CDR2 SYDVKM. This CDR3 contains 16 residues. With V trimmed by 2 bases and J by 7 bases, 8 bases remained unmatched. CDR3 sequence (DNA): TGTGCCAGCAGTTTAAGGGGTAGCGGGAGGTCTAATGAGCAGTTCTTC. It codes for CASSLRGSGRSNEQFF.

J is TRBJ1-5 and V is TRBV28, with 8 bases fitting TRBD1. The CDR3 has 16 amino acids. Germline values: CDR1 MDHEN, CDR2 SYDVKM. With 6 bases clipped from V and 3 bases from J, the junction kept 10 bases outside the gene matches. CDR3 sequence: CASSPLRGQANQPQHF. Written as DNA, the CDR3 is TGTGCCAGCAGCCCTCTCCGGGGACAGGCCAATCAGCCCCAGCATTTT.

The CDR3 DNA follows: TGTGCCAGCAGTTCTTTAGACTTTCAAGAGACCCAGTACTTC. Translated: CASSSLDFQETQYF. The chain recombines TRBV6-2 or TRBV6-3 with TRBJ2-5; D not resolved. V lost 4 bases, J lost 2 bases, and 11 bases lay in between. Germline CDR1 and CDR2: MNHEY and SVGEGT. The CDR3 is 14 amino acids.

This sequence joins TRBV5-1 and TRBJ1-5, with a possible D match to TRBD1 (5 bases). The ends were cut back, 4 bases at V and 4 bases at J, with 12 bases in the middle. The CDR3 covers 14 residues. Germline CDR1 and CDR2: SGHRS and YFSETQ. The CDR3 coding sequence is TGCGCCAGCAGCCCCGGACATGATAATCAGCCCCAGCATTTT. Encoded protein: CASSPGHDNQPQHF.

The V and J genes are TRBV18 and TRBJ1-1; 8 nucleotides line up with TRBD1. Trimming at V came to 2 bases and at J to 6 bases, leaving 8 bases not matched to a gene. Germline lookup yields CDR1 KGHSH and CDR2 LQKENI. This CDR3 spans 15 amino acids. For the CDR3, the DNA is TGTGCCAGCTCACCAGCTCAGGGGGCGAGGGCTGAAGCTTTCTTT. This codes for CASSPAQGARAEAFF.

The chain recombines TRBV5-4 with TRBJ2-6, with 7 bases matching TRBD1. Trimming took 4 bases from V and 1 from J; bases not matched to a gene: 5. There are 16 residues in the CDR3. Germline V gene sequence: CDR1 SGHNT, CDR2 YYREEE (reference sequence). CDR3 sequence: CASSPVQGSGANVLTF. Written as DNA, the CDR3 is TGTGCCAGCAGCCCCGTACAGGGGTCTGGGGCCAACGTCCTGACTTTC. Complete variable domain (other parts from reference TRBV5-4 and TRBJ2-6): ETGVTQSPTHLIKTRGQQVTLRCSSQSGHNTVSWYQQALGQGPQFIFQYYREEENGRGNFPPRFSGLQFPNYSSELNVNALELDDSALYLCASSPVQGSGANVLTFGAGSRLTVL.

The gene calls are TRBV21-1 and TRBJ1-6. TRBV21-1 is deemed a pseudogene. The CDR3 is 11 residues long. This CDR3 reads CAGVDCSPLHF. The DNA for the CDR3 is TGTGCCGGCGTGGACTGCTCACCCCTCCACTTT.

This rearrangement joins TRBV9 to TRBJ1-4; possibly TRBD1 for D (5 bases). In germline, CDR1 is SGDLS, CDR2 YYNGEE. The CDR3 has 15 residues. V dropped 0 bases and J dropped 7 bases, with 13 bases sitting between them. Here the CDR3 reads CASSVGGREGEKLFF. The CDR3 DNA sequence: TGTGCCAGCAGCGTAGGAGGCAGGGAGGGTGAAAAACTGTTTTTT.

This clone occurred once. V is TRBV27 and J is TRBJ2-7; TRBD1 aligns across 10 bases. The junction had 5 bases not matched to a gene; V was cut back by 5 bases and J by 4 bases. In germline, CDR1 is MNHEY, CDR2 SMNVEV (reference sequence). The CDR3 is 14 amino acids. DNA for the CDR3: TGTGCCAGCAGTCCGGACAGGGGGAGTTACGAGCAGTACTTC. Amino acid sequence: CASSPDRGSYEQYF.

This chain uses TRBV5-1 with TRBJ1-6; D is uncertain. Trimming removed 4 bases at V and 0 bases at J, with 11 bases between. Germline V gene data show CDR1 as SGHRS and CDR2 as YFSETQ. The CDR3 runs to 16 residues. CDR3 bases: TGCGCCAGCAGCCTCGGTATTAGCTCCTATAATTCACCCCTCCACTTT. Translation gives CASSLGISSYNSPLHF.

The rearrangement joins TRBV9 to TRBJ2-1, with D tentatively TRBD1 (5 bases). V was shortened by 5 bases and J by 5 bases, with 14 bases between the two germline ends. CDR1 SGDLS and CDR2 YYNGEE come from the germline V gene. This CDR3 region has 14 residues. The CDR3 nucleotides are TGTGCCAGCAGACGCTTAGGGGTGGACAATGAGCAGTTCTTC. Translating gives CASRRLGVDNEQFF.

DNA of the CDR3: TGTGCCAGTAGTATTGGGCCCCAACCGCCAGGATCAGATACGCAGTATTTT. Translation: CASSIGPQPPGSDTQYF. The V and J genes are TRBV19 and TRBJ2-3, with unresolved D. The CDR3 spans 17 residues. Germline assignment: CDR1 LNHDA and CDR2 SQIVND (reference sequence). Trimming left V 3 bases short and J 4 bases short, with 20 bases between.

V usage is TRBV28 and J usage is TRBJ2-7; D unclear. The CDR3 loop spans 12 amino acids. From germline, CDR1 is MDHEN and CDR2 SYDVKM. The germline V and J ends were trimmed by 2 bases and 3 bases, with 5 bases remaining between them. The CDR3 DNA is TGTGCCAGCAGTTTAGGCCTCTACGAGCAGTACTTC. Its translation: CASSLGLYEQYF.

DNA for the CDR3: TGTGCCTGGAGACCAAAGGGGGAGGGCTACACCTTC. Residues: CAWRPKGEGYTF. The gene calls are TRBV30 and TRBJ1-2; a weak D match, TRBD1 (6 bases). V was pared by 3 bases and J by 8 bases, with 13 bases between. The CDR3 length is 12 residues. CDR1 is GTSNPN, CDR2 SVGIG, per germline (reference sequence).

About this clone itself: Distinct nucleotide sequences in the sample also encode this CDR3. The gene calls are TRBV2 and TRBJ1-3; 8 bases are a match to TRBD1. The V gene end was trimmed by 1 base and the J gene end by 0 bases; junction bases not matched to a gene: 2. The germline CDR1 and CDR2 sequences are SNHLY and FYNNEI. The CDR3 covers 16 residues. CDR3 region: CASSEGTGNSGNTIYF. DNA of the CDR3: TGTGCCAGCAGTGAAGGGACAGGGAACTCTGGAAACACCATATATTTT.

CDR3 nucleotides: TGCGCCAGCAGCCCGTCGGACAGGGTGAGGACTGAAGCTTTCTTT. This translates into CASSPSDRVRTEAFF. V gene TRBV5-1 combines with J gene TRBJ1-1; 8 positions match TRBD1. The CDR3 is 15 residues long. V lost 4 bases, J lost 5 bases, and 10 bases stayed unmatched. CDR1 is SGHRS, CDR2 YFSETQ, per germline.

The J gene is TRBJ1-5, the V gene TRBV28; 7 bases map to TRBD1. This CDR3 is built from 15 residues. The germline V gene encodes CDR1 MDHEN and CDR2 SYDVKM. V gave up 1 base and J gave up 7 bases; unmatched junction bases: 7. The CDR3 DNA reads as TGTGCCAGCAGTTTATATAGGGACAGCGGGCAGCCCCAGCATTTT. This codes for CASSLYRDSGQPQHF.

This clone has more than one count but fewer than ten. The rearrangement links TRBV28 to TRBJ1-6; possible D gene TRBD1, 5 bases. The CDR3 runs 15 residues. In germline, CDR1 is MDHEN, CDR2 SYDVKM. Trimming removed 6 bases at V and 9 bases at J, with 18 bases between. The CDR3 DNA sequence: TGTGCCAGCAGCCCACCCGGCCTTGGGGCTTCACCCCTCCACTTT. This translates into CASSPPGLGASPLHF.